This entry concerns a single T cell receptor beta chain. The antigen is not known. The sample is drawn from a study of CD4 T cells in relation to SARS-CoV-2 and coronaviruses. Across the study: TCR beta CDR3s were sequenced after roughly 10-day antigen culture of PBMCs. Convalescent donors were aged about 20 to 72, with median roughly 40 years.

General study results and limits: The cross-reactivity analysis covered only spike protein, not other viral proteins.

Trimming removed 5 bases from V and 7 bases from J; junction bases left unmatched: 10. From germline, CDR1 is MNHEY and CDR2 SVGEGT. The CDR3 loop spans 16 amino acids. For roughly ten days, roughly 9.4 x 10^4 sorted CD4+ cells grew with T cell-depleted PBMCs and CEF. Repertoires were generated with immunoSEQ multiplex PCR, while TCRdb's copy carries only in-frame clones and drops some. The sample holds 35,000 to 45,000 clones, 70% to 85% seen once. Sequencing was performed on memory CD4+ T cells from PBMCs, cultured in vitro. The chain carries TRBV6-2 or TRBV6-3 and TRBJ2-3; 12 bases map to TRBD2. This TCR derives from an adult with COVID-19. The CDR3 DNA reads TGTGCCAGCAGTAAGGTGGCTAGCGGGAGGGTTAATACGCAGTATTTT. Translation gives CASSKVASGRVNTQYF.